Here is one TCR beta chain with its context. This record belongs to a study of blood T cell repertoires in COVID-19. Whole-study context: The United States, Italy and Spain provided the acute and convalescent COVID-19 samples.

Data came from immunoSEQ multiplex PCR; TCRdb stores just in-frame clones and leaves some out. The sample has approximately 180,000 clones; approximately 82% are singletons. The V gene's germline CDR1 is SEHNR and CDR2 FQNEAQ (reference sequence). The CDR3 covers 13 residues. The V end was cut by 6 bases, the J end by 6 bases, with 12 bases between. The chain joins TRBV7-9 to TRBJ2-1; weak D call: TRBD2 (6 bases). The source material was PBMCs or T cells enriched from blood (not recorded which). The origin of this receptor is a woman in her sixties or seventies with acute COVID-19. CDR3 sequence: CASRSLGGNEQFF. CDR3 in DNA: TGTGCCAGCAGAAGTCTGGGGGGCAATGAGCAGTTCTTC.